This T cell receptor beta chain came from a study of beta chain features in type 1 diabetes (dated by TCRdb to between 2018 and 2020). In terms of the full investigation: Mean age, gender distribution, total cell number and subset yield were not different between patients and healthy donors. The study compared TCRB repertoires of sorted circulating CD4+ T cell subsets between recently diagnosed type 1 diabetes patients and matched healthy donors. Regulatory and stem cell-like memory subsets were isolated from only 8 patients and about eight healthy donors, whereas naive and central memory subsets came from all 28 donors. Across all samples, around 99 million sorted cells were examined, and cell number per subset correlated strongly with RNA yield. Findings and caveats that apply to the study as a whole: Naive, central memory and regulatory TCRB repertoires appeared more similar among patients than among healthy donors. A moderate but significant shortening of TCRB CDR3 length was observed in type 1 diabetes patients in all four CD4+ subsets. At VDJ recombination sites, type 1 diabetes patients had fewer insertions and more deleted nucleotides, which implies abnormalities in thymic rearrangement. Because small numbers of individuals were included in the HLA sub-analyses, any influence of HLA type on TCRB rearrangement was left unresolved. Because cDNA was sequenced instead of genomic DNA, activated cells with high expression could be over-represented, although the groups did not differ in activation or CD3 levels. Shorter templates might be favored by PCR, yet because patient and control samples were amplified and corrected together, any such skew would affect both groups equally.

The entire amount of isolated RNA was reverse transcribed using the High Capacity cDNA Reverse Transcription Kit, so the sequenced TCRB transcripts were expressed ones. Naive, central memory and regulatory T cell samples underwent deep immunoSEQ sequencing, averaging about 3.5 million total reads per sample. Sorted cells were lysed in RLT buffer and RNA was extracted with DNase-treated RNeasy Micro or Mini kits, depending on cell number. Each cell subset was processed on its own to prevent cross-contamination, while patient and healthy donor samples were processed together. The immunoSEQ multiplex PCR was used to amplify TCRB sequences from cDNA, generating 87-bp fragments that spanned the CDR3 region. Sequencing of the amplicons was done on the Illumina HiSeq platform. Per the source publication's procedure: Synthetic template baselines were used to correct PCR bias computationally, reads within Hamming distance 2 were collapsed, and singletons that could not be merged were discarded. Reads were aligned against IMGT to assign V, D and J genes, CDR3 length and insertions or deletions at six rearrangement sites. Within each subset, clonotype counts were normalized to sorted cell number, after which true diversity and Gini coefficients were computed with the tcR R package. The overlap coefficient, calculated on TCRB nucleotide sequences, was used to quantify repertoire sharing. Out-of-frame TCRB sequences from naive cells were analyzed as a proxy for the pre-selection repertoire. TCRdb mirrors the immuneACCESS table, restricted to in-frame sequences. Some clones are absent from its copies; in checked studies, under half trace to an unresolved V gene, and the reason for the others is unknown. V and J calls and clone size follow that table, whereas D and trimming were derived from the DNA. This sample lists 300,000 to 450,000 clones; around 12% were detected once. 0.017% of the sample is in the top ten clones.

A single peripheral blood draw of 95 to 150 mL on average was collected from each donor into heparinised tubes. Naive, central memory, regulatory and stem cell-like memory CD4+ T cells were sorted on a BD FACSAria II using a panel including CD45RO, CCR7, CD25, CD127, CD95 and CD27. A purity above 95% was achieved for all sorted populations. PBMCs were isolated immediately by Lymphoprep density gradient centrifugation and stained directly without culture. To minimize batch effects, samples were stained and sorted in pairs, one healthy donor with one patient per experiment. Spanning cysteine to phenylalanine, the CDR3 consists of 17 amino acids. The read is trimmed to its CDR3 DNA, 51 bases read in frame from base 1. Trimming takes 4 bases off V and 1 base off J; junction bases not matched to a gene: 10. CDR1 and CDR2, per the germline V gene, are SQVTM and ANQGSEA. This clone was observed a handful of times. Its antigen target is currently unknown. No quality values exist for individual bases; no much larger clone is one base distant.

Sequenced sample: naive CD4+ T cells from blood. In light of the paper, this sample's cell subset or site label describes: true naive CD4+ T cells. This receptor was identified in a man between 18 and 29 years old in good health. The chain links TRBV29-1 with TRBJ2-5, with 12 bases in between that match TRBD2. The DNA sequence is as follows: TGCAGCGTTGTATGGTTGACTAGCGGGAGATCCCAAGAGACCCAGTACTTC. Translation gives CSVVWLTSGRSQETQYF.